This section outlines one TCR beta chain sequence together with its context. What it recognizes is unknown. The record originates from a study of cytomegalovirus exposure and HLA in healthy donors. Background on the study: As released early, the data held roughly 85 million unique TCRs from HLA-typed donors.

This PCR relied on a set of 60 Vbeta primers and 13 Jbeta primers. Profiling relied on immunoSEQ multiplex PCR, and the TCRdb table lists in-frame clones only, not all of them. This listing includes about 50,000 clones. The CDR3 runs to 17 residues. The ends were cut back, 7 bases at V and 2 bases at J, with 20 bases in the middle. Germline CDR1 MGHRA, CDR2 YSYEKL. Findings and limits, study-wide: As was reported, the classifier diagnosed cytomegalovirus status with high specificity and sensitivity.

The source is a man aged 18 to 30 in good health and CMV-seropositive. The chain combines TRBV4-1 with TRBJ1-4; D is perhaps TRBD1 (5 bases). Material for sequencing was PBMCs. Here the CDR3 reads CASTLLPKTVTNEKLFF. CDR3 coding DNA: TGCGCCAGCACCCTCCTCCCTAAGACAGTTACTAATGAAAAACTGTTTTTT.